The 3 T cell receptor beta chains reported below all come from one sample, sequenced in a study of a mutant IDH1 vaccine in newly diagnosed glioma. These receptors' targets are unknown. Time point in this sample: week 5, during vaccination. Each dose of the vaccine consisted of 300 ug of mutant IDH1 20-mer peptide, with topical imiquimod. Assay used: immunoSEQ multiplex PCR; TCRdb lists only in-frame clones, some missing. The table has 39,000 or so clones, 75% to 85% seen once. Sequences were derived from PBMCs, sampled from a glioma patient whose treatment included an IDH1 peptide vaccine. These TCRs come from a man in his forties or fifties with glioma.

V gene TRBV15 combines with J gene TRBJ2-2; D unclear. CDR1 and CDR2 (germline): LNHNV, YYDKDF (reference sequence). The CDR3 sequence is 17 residues long. With 3 bases removed from V and 1 base from J, the gap between germline ends came to 15 bases. Here the CDR3 reads CATSSLTWPRNTGELFF. The CDR3 coding sequence is TGTGCCACCAGCAGTCTTACCTGGCCGAGGAACACCGGGGAGCTGTTTTTT.

The chain recombines TRBV6-5 with TRBJ2-2; D call uncertain. Germline values: CDR1 MNHEY, CDR2 SVGAGI. This CDR3 is built from 14 residues. The V end lost 2 bases, the J end lost 2 bases, and 6 bases lay between the germline ends. CDR3 amino acids: CASSYNRNTGELFF. The DNA for the CDR3 is TGTGCCAGCAGTTACAACAGAAACACCGGGGAGCTGTTTTTT.

The chain carries TRBV29-1 and TRBJ2-5; 12 nucleotides match TRBD2. The CDR3 has 16 amino acids. The V segment lost 3 bases and the J segment 4 bases; nucleotides outside the gene matches: 9. The germline CDR1 and CDR2 sequences are SQVTM and ANQGSEA. The CDR3 sequence is CSVEGLAGGPRETQYF. CDR3 in DNA: TGCAGCGTTGAGGGGCTAGCGGGGGGGCCTCGAGAGACCCAGTACTTC.